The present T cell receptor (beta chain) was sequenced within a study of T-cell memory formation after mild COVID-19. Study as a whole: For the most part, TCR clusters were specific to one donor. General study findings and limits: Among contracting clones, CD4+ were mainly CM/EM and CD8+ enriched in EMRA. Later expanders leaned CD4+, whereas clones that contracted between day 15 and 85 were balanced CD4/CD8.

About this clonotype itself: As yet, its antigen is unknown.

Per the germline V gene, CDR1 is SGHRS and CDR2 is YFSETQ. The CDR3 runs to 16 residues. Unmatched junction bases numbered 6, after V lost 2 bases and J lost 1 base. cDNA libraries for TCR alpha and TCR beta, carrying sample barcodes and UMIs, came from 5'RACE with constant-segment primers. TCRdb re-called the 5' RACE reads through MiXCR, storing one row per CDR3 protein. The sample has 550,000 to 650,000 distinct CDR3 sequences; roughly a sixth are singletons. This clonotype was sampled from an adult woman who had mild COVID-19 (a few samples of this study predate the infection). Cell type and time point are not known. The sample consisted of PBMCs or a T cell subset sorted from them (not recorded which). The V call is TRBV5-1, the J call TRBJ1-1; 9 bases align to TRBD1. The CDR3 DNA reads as TGCGCCAGCAGCTTACCCGGGACAGGGAGGAACACTGAAGCTTTCTTT. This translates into CASSLPGTGRNTEAFF.